Following are 10 T cell receptor beta chains from one sample sequenced in a study of blood T cell repertoires in COVID-19. The assay was immunoSEQ multiplex PCR, and TCRdb's table has in-frame clones only and misses some. Of 200,000 to 250,000 clones detected, approximately 90% appear once; the ten largest clones hold 0.85% to 0.95%. The specimen sequenced was PBMCs or T cells enriched from blood (not recorded which). The receptor set was obtained from a middle-aged man who had been exposed to COVID-19.

The chain has TRBV18 and TRBJ1-3; D not certain. Germline V gene lookup returns CDR1 KGHSH and CDR2 LQKENI. The CDR3 is 17 amino acids. Trimming stripped 1 base from V and 0 bases from J, with 13 bases between. The chain's CDR3 is CASSPLTTGNSGNTIYF. The CDR3 DNA is TGTGCCAGCTCACCACTAACGACGGGAAACTCTGGAAACACCATATATTTT.

V gene TRBV7-2 combines with J gene TRBJ1-1; the D is unclear. In germline, CDR1 is SGHTA, CDR2 FQGNSA. This CDR3 is 14 amino acids long. Trimming pared 5 bases from V and 0 bases from J, leaving 10 bases between. In nucleotides, the CDR3 is TGTGCCAGCAGCGGCCCTCCTTTGAACACTGAAGCTTTCTTT. It yields the protein CASSGPPLNTEAFF.

This sequence joins TRBV6-2 or TRBV6-3 and TRBJ1-3; possibly TRBD1 for D (6 bases). This CDR3 region has 16 residues. The V end was cut by 4 bases, the J end by 5 bases, with 18 bases between. CDR1 is MNHEY and CDR2 is SVGEGT in the germline V gene. CDR3: CASSSSRTVFRNTIYF. Written as DNA, the CDR3 is TGTGCCAGCAGTTCCAGCAGGACAGTTTTTCGAAACACCATATATTTT.

J is TRBJ1-2 and V is TRBV5-6; tentatively, D is TRBD1 (6 bases). With 3 bases removed from V and 5 bases from J, the gap between germline ends came to 11 bases. The CDR3 consists of 13 residues. Germline CDR1 and CDR2: SGHDT and YYEEEE. CDR3 loop: CASSSQGWYGYTF. In nucleotides, the CDR3 is TGTGCCAGCAGCTCCCAGGGGTGGTATGGCTACACCTTC.

This clone was picked up one time. The gene calls are TRBV9 and TRBJ1-2, with D possibly being TRBD1 (6 bases). The ends were cut back, 4 bases at V and 1 base at J, with 11 bases in the middle. The CDR3 is 14 residues long. Germline CDR1 reads SGDLS; CDR2 reads YYNGEE. CDR3 coding DNA: TGTGCCAGCAGCTTACAGGGTAATAACTATGGCTACACCTTC. Protein product: CASSLQGNNYGYTF.

The chain employs TRBV14 and TRBJ1-2; D unclear. V lost 3 bases and J lost 3, with 17 bases in between. Germline lookup yields CDR1 SGHDN and CDR2 FVKESK. CDR3 size: 16 residues. In DNA form, the CDR3 reads TGTGCCAGCAGCCAGGCCTTCGGGTTTGGCGACTATGGCTACACCTTC. It is translated as CASSQAFGFGDYGYTF.

For this clone: One end of the junction does not line up with germline, which may come from a read error. J is TRBJ1-2 and V is TRBV2; 8 bases match TRBD1. Per germline, CDR1 SNHLY and CDR2 FYNNEI. CDR3 length: 15 residues. The CDR3 bases are TGTGCCAGTAGTGAATATACAGGGGGGGGTAATGGCTACACCTTC. It specifies CASSEYTGGGNGYTF.

V usage is TRBV21-1 and J usage is TRBJ1-1; the DNA was not used to check the table's D call, TRBD1. TRBV21-1 is classified as a pseudogene. This CDR3 region has 16 residues. In nucleotides, the CDR3 is TGTGCCAGCAGCAAAGGACAGGGGGTGGTCTTGGCTGAAGCTTTCTTT. This translates into CASSKGQGVVLAEAFF.

This clone was recorded only once. CDR3 DNA: TGCGCCAGCAGCTTTTGGACAGGGGGCTGGTACGAGCAGTACTTC. As protein: CASSFWTGGWYEQYF. This chain connects TRBV5-1 to TRBJ2-7, with 11 bases fitting TRBD1. The CDR3 sequence is 15 residues long. Looked up from germline, CDR1 is SGHRS and CDR2 is YFSETQ. V trimming: 2 bases; J trimming: 4 bases; junction bases outside the gene matches: 5.

The chain has TRBV11-1 and TRBJ1-2; 7 bases align to TRBD1. The CDR3 has 14 residues. The germline V gene has CDR1 SGHAT and CDR2 FQDESV (reference sequence). The ends lost 5 bases at V and 0 bases at J; junction bases unmatched: 3. The CDR3 reads CASSGTETNYGYTF. CDR3 sequence (DNA): TGTGCCAGCAGCGGGACAGAAACTAACTATGGCTACACCTTC.